Described below is a single TCR beta chain sequence and its context. Its antigen is not identified. Deletions cut 5 bases from V and 0 bases from J, with 15 bases between. The CDR3 spans 16 residues. Germline V gene sequence: CDR1 MDHEN, CDR2 SYDVKM. The data were taken from a study of T cell responses to AZD1222 COVID-19 vaccine. Points from the study as a whole: Among the donors, most were white British and more were female, and clonal diversity was possibly underestimated. Only 5 or 6 AZD1222 recipients were seropositive at baseline. Spike-specific TCR breadth and depth rose after two AZD1222 doses. Spike as a whole was targeted by vaccine-associated CD4 TCRs, dominant at 160-218 and 743-854.

This table comes from immunoSEQ multiplex PCR, and its TCRdb copy is limited to in-frame clones, with some not included. The table includes approximately 89,000 clones, 80% to 95% detected once. The chain combines TRBV28 with TRBJ2-3; D is ambiguous. The source of this sequence is an adult in good health. The sequenced sample was peripheral blood, obtained on day 0 of MenACWY control vaccination. The CDR3 loop is CASSLLLRASTDTQYF. The CDR3 DNA reads as TGTGCCAGCAGTCTACTCCTCCGGGCTAGCACAGATACGCAGTATTTT.